The subject of this entry is one T cell receptor beta chain. Germline V lookup: CDR1 LNHNV, CDR2 YYDKDF (reference sequence). The CDR3 extends over 15 amino acids. The junction had 1 base not matched to a gene; V was cut back by 0 bases and J by 4 bases. Runs used v3.0 of the immunoSEQ assay and were done at survey level. For every sample, sequencing targeted roughly 35,000-50,000 T-cell genomes. Clones were sequenced by immunoSEQ multiplex PCR, and TCRdb holds only the in-frame ones, with some missing. The sample lists fewer than 30,000 clones; roughly four fifths were seen once. This entry belongs to a study of long-term antiretroviral therapy in people with HIV.

V and J are TRBV15 and TRBJ2-1; 9 bases line up with TRBD2. The receptor comes from a young man with HIV. The sample in question was unsorted PBMCs, obtained 4.4 years after starting antiretroviral therapy. The CDR3 DNA sequence: TGTGCCACCAGCAGAGATAGCGGGGGTTACAATGAGCAGTTCTTC. Amino acid sequence: CATSRDSGGYNEQFF.